A single sample gave rise to the 20 T cell receptor beta chains below, sequenced in a study of cytomegalovirus exposure and HLA in healthy donors. Primers for the PCR totalled 60 Vbeta and 13 Jbeta. The data were produced by immunoSEQ multiplex PCR, yet TCRdb's version contains in-frame clones alone and is incomplete. The sample lists some 110,000 clones, around 80% occurring once. The sequenced sample consisted of PBMCs. These receptors were obtained from a man aged 25 to 45 in good health and CMV-seropositive.

This clone was observed once. The chain has TRBV27 and TRBJ2-7, with TRBD1 matching 7 bases. The germline V gene encodes CDR1 MNHEY and CDR2 SMNVEV (reference sequence). Trimming cost V 5 bases and J 3 bases; bases outside gene matches: 7. This CDR3 has 14 amino acids. The CDR3 coding sequence is TGTGCCAGCAGTCTCACCGGGACAGTCTACGAGCAGTACTTC. Translated: CASSLTGTVYEQYF.

The rearrangement uses TRBV18 and TRBJ1-1; 10 nucleotides line up with TRBD1. CDR1 and CDR2 (germline): KGHSH, LQKENI. CDR3 size: 16 residues. Trimming at V came to 5 bases and at J to 2 bases, leaving 8 bases not matched to a gene. CDR3 protein: CASSSGTGDRNTEAFF. CDR3 DNA: TGTGCCAGCTCATCCGGGACAGGGGACCGAAACACTGAAGCTTTCTTT.

V usage is TRBV2 and J usage is TRBJ2-1; TRBD2 matches at 7 bases. CDR3 length: 14 residues. J was trimmed by 2 bases and V by 7 bases; bases with no gene match: 5. CDR1 is SNHLY, CDR2 FYNNEI, per germline. The DNA of the CDR3 is TGTGCCAGCATGAGCCTAGCGGCCTACAATGAGCAGTTCTTC. Translation gives CASMSLAAYNEQFF.

This clone has just one count. The chain employs TRBV2 and TRBJ1-1; D possibly corresponds to TRBD1 (5 bases). Trimming cost V 10 bases and J 6 bases, with 21 bases left between them. CDR1 SNHLY and CDR2 FYNNEI come from the germline V gene. CDR3 length: 14 residues. The CDR3 nucleotides read TGTGCCACCTCGGGGGGGTTAGGTTTGGCTGAAGCTTTCTTT. This gives the protein CATSGGLGLAEAFF.

The chain combines TRBV5-1 with TRBJ2-5; TRBD2 agrees at 11 bases. This CDR3 is 14 amino acids long. The germline V gene encodes CDR1 SGHRS and CDR2 YFSETQ. The V and J ends lost 4 bases and 7 bases, in that order; junction bases with no gene match: 6. DNA for the CDR3: TGCGCCAGCAGCCGAACTAGCGGGGGAGGGACCCAGTACTTC. Its translation: CASSRTSGGGTQYF.

This clone was detected once. The V call is TRBV28, the J call TRBJ2-2; possible D gene TRBD1, 5 bases. Trimming removed 3 bases from V and 0 bases from J, with 11 bases in between. The CDR3 spans 16 residues. Per the germline V gene, CDR1 is MDHEN and CDR2 is SYDVKM. The CDR3 here is CASSFLTDANTGELFF. The DNA for the CDR3 is TGTGCCAGCAGTTTCCTGACAGACGCGAACACCGGGGAGCTGTTTTTT. The full variable domain, its missing parts supplied by reference TRBV28 and TRBJ2-2, is DVKVTQSSRYLVKRTGEKVFLECVQDMDHENMFWYRQDPGLGLRLIYFSYDVKMKEKGDIPEGYSVSREKKERFSLILESASTNQTSMYLCASSFLTDANTGELFFGEGSRLTVL.

The chain joins TRBV28 to TRBJ2-1; 8 bases align to TRBD2. Trimming at V came to 5 bases and at J to 9 bases, leaving 12 bases not matched to a gene. The CDR3 extends over 15 amino acids. CDR1 and CDR2 from the germline V gene are MDHEN and SYDVKM. CDR3 in amino acids: CASSQAGERLTEQFF. For the CDR3, the DNA is TGTGCCAGCAGTCAAGCGGGAGAACGGCTTACTGAGCAGTTCTTC.

The table lists this clone with a few counts. The J gene is TRBJ2-2, the V gene TRBV18; 9 nucleotides line up with TRBD2. The V gene's germline CDR1 is KGHSH and CDR2 LQKENI. The CDR3 runs 15 residues. V shed 5 bases and J 4 bases; nucleotides not matched to a gene: 5. DNA of the CDR3: TGTGCCAGCTCAAAGCGGGGGGACGGCACCGGGGAGCTGTTTTTT. Translation: CASSKRGDGTGELFF.

The chain couples TRBV5-6 to TRBJ2-4, with no clear D. V was cut by 2 bases and J by 0 bases, with 12 bases left in between. This CDR3 has 16 amino acids. Germline loops: CDR1 SGHDT, CDR2 YYEEEE. The CDR3 DNA reads as TGTGCCAGCAGCTTAATTCGTCCTGTAGCCAAAAACATTCAGTACTTC. Translated, it gives CASSLIRPVAKNIQYF.

This chain links TRBV5-5 with TRBJ1-1; 10 bases are a match to TRBD1. With V trimmed by 4 bases and J by 4 bases, 13 bases remained unmatched. Germline-derived CDR1 and CDR2 are SGHKS and YYEKEE (reference sequence). This CDR3 is built from 17 residues. CDR3 coding DNA: TGTGCCAGCAGCCTACGCCCGACAGGGGGCGGGGTCACTGAAGCTTTCTTT. Its translation: CASSLRPTGGGVTEAFF.

The chain joins TRBV15 to TRBJ1-5; no clear D gene. In germline, CDR1 is LNHNV, CDR2 YYDKDF (reference sequence). The CDR3 extends over 16 amino acids. V dropped 1 base and J dropped 3 bases, with 13 bases sitting between them. CDR3 loop: CATSRVRGSINQPQHF. The CDR3 bases are TGTGCCACCAGCAGAGTCCGGGGTTCTATCAATCAGCCCCAGCATTTT.

This clone was seen a handful of times. Other DNA sequences in the sample encode the same CDR3. The chain has TRBV4-2 and TRBJ2-7, with D perhaps TRBD1 (5 bases). This CDR3 has 12 amino acids. The V gene's germline CDR1 is LGHNA and CDR2 YNFKEQ. V lost 5 bases to trimming and J lost 1 base, with 6 bases between them. CDR3 nucleotides: TGTGCCAGCAGCGACAGATCCTACGAGCAGTACTTC. Translating it yields CASSDRSYEQYF.

The DNA for the CDR3 is TGTGCCAGCAGTCCGCTGACAGTGTCCAATTCACCCCTCCACTTT. As protein: CASSPLTVSNSPLHF. The V and J genes are TRBV27 and TRBJ1-6, with D maybe TRBD1 (5 bases). Trimming removed 5 bases at V and 7 bases at J, with 15 bases between. Germline loops: CDR1 MNHEY, CDR2 SMNVEV (reference sequence). The CDR3 has 15 residues.

This clone was seen more than once but under ten times. The same CDR3 arises from other DNA sequences in this sample as well. The chain employs TRBV30 and TRBJ1-5; TRBD1 might be the D (6 bases). CDR1 and CDR2 (germline): GTSNPN, SVGIG (reference sequence). CDR3 size: 13 residues. Trimming removed 0 bases at V and 5 bases at J, with 8 bases between. Here the CDR3 DNA reads TGTGCCTGGAGTGTACAGGGCGATCAGCCCCAGCATTTT. Translated: CAWSVQGDQPQHF.

This chain joins TRBV2 and TRBJ2-7, with D perhaps matching TRBD2 (6 bases). The CDR3 consists of 14 residues. Trimming removed 5 bases at V and 4 bases at J, with 15 bases between. The germline V gene encodes CDR1 SNHLY and CDR2 FYNNEI. The DNA for the CDR3 is TGTGCCAGCAGTTTAACTAGCTTACAATACGAGCAGTACTTC. Protein product: CASSLTSLQYEQYF.

This clone was seen a few times. The chain couples TRBV4-3 to TRBJ2-1, with D possibly being TRBD2 (7 bases). The V end lost 0 bases, the J end lost 1 base, and 10 bases lay between the germline ends. Germline V gene lookup returns CDR1 LGHNA and CDR2 YSLEER. The CDR3 runs 16 residues. This CDR3 reads CASSQEGGGSYNEQFF. CDR3 DNA sequence: TGCGCCAGCAGCCAAGAGGGAGGGGGTTCCTACAATGAGCAGTTCTTC.

This clone was seen a single time. The V and J genes are TRBV6-5 and TRBJ1-6; D remains ambiguous. Trimming stripped 10 bases from V and 8 bases from J, with 15 bases between. CDR1 is MNHEY, CDR2 SVGAGI, per germline. The CDR3 sequence is 13 residues long. CDR3 sequence reads: CAISRGIDSPLHF. CDR3 in DNA: TGTGCCATTTCGAGAGGTATCGATTCACCCCTCCACTTT.

The chain combines TRBV4-1 with TRBJ1-2, with 8 bases matching TRBD1. Trimming took 1 base from V and 2 from J; bases not matched to a gene: 6. CDR1 is MGHRA and CDR2 is YSYEKL in the germline V gene. The CDR3 covers 16 residues. The CDR3 bases are TGCGCCAGCAGCCAAGGCCTGGACAGGGTAAACTATGGCTACACCTTC. It encodes CASSQGLDRVNYGYTF.

Here the CDR3 reads CATRDWRLGIQYF. The CDR3 DNA reads TGTGCCACCCGGGACTGGCGTCTAGGCATTCAGTACTTC. V is TRBV10-3 and J is TRBJ2-4, with a possible D match to TRBD2 (6 bases). V dropped 10 bases and J dropped 9 bases, with 19 bases sitting between them. The germline V gene encodes CDR1 ENHRY and CDR2 SYGVKD. The CDR3 spans 13 residues.

CDR3 in DNA: TGTGCCTGGAAAGCGGGAGTAGGCACAGATACGCAGTATTTT. Amino acid sequence: CAWKAGVGTDTQYF. The gene calls are TRBV30 and TRBJ2-3, with 8 bases fitting TRBD2. V lost 4 bases to trimming and J lost 1 base; unmatched junction nucleotides: 4. The germline V gene encodes CDR1 GTSNPN and CDR2 SVGIG (reference sequence). CDR3 length equals 14 residues.